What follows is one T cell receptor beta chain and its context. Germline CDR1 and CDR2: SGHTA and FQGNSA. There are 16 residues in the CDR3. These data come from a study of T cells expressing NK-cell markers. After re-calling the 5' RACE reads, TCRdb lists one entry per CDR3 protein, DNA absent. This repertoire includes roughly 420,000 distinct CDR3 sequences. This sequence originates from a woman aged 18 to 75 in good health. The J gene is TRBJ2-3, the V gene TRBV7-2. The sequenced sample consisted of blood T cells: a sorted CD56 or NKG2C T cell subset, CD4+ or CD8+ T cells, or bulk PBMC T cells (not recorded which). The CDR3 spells CASSLAVTPSTDTQYF.